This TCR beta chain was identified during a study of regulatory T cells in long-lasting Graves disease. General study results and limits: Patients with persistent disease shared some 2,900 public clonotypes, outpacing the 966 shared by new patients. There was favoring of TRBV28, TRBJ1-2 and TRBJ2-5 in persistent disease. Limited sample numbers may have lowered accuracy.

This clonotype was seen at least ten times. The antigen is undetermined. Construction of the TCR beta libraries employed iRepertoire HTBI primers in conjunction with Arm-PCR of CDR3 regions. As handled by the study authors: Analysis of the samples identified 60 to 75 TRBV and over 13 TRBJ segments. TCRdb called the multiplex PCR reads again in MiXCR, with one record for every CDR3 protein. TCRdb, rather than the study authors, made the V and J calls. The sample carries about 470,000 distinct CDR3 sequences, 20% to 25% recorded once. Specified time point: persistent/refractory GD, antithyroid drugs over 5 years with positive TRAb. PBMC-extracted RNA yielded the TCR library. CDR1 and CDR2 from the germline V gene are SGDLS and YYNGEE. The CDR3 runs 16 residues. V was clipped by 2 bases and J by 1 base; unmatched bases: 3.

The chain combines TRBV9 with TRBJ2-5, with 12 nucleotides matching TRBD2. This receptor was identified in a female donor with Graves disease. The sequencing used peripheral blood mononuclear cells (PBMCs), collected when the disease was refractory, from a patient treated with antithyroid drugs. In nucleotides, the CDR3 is TGTGCCAGCAGCGTTACTAGCGGGGGGTTCCAAGAGACCCAGTACTTC. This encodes CASSVTSGGFQETQYF.